This T cell receptor beta chain was recovered during a study of cytomegalovirus exposure and HLA in healthy donors (dated by TCRdb to about 2017). Background on the whole study: An earlier analysis of roughly 630 of the donors reported 250 to 300 Gb of sequence data and around 110 million unique TCR beta sequences from roughly 200 million T cells. An early release that covered fewer than 800 HLA-typed donors contained 300 to 350 gigabases of sequencing data and roughly 84 million unique TCR sequences. Among the approximately 420 genotyped donors, around 81% belonged to the genetic ancestry cluster associated with self-reported Caucasian donors. The study was designed to test whether signatures of past pathogen exposure could be identified by cataloging public T cell receptors. The study profiled the T cell repertoires of 500 to 800 subjects by immunosequencing and related them to cytomegalovirus serostatus. Along with the approximately 700-subject first cohort, a separate validation cohort of over a hundred different subjects was used. The study combined high-throughput TCR immunosequencing, statistical association of individual TCRs with disease status, and machine learning to predict cytomegalovirus infection status. In a later analysis, previously published TCR beta repertoires from several hundred donors were re-analyzed and high-resolution HLA genotyping was added so that TCR occurrence patterns could be studied. Rather than drawing on any new phenotypic data, the later analysis identified candidate immune exposures from TCR beta sequences and the way those sequences occurred across donors. To decide whether each TCR beta V gene segment behaved as functional or pseudogenic, an earlier analysis of approximately 590 of the donors relied on high-throughput TCR beta sequencing. Donor age, sex, ethnicity and CMV serostatus were compiled alongside the repertoire data. A later genetic analysis used genome-wide SNP genotypes for 398 of the 666 donors, treating that subset as a discovery cohort. Every discovery cohort repertoire had been produced on one sequencing platform. HLA typing included class I and class II loci at four-digit resolution. The number of typed donors differed by locus: about 629-640 for A, B, C, DRB1 and DQB1; approximately 540 for DQA1; about 600 for DPA1; and roughly 490 for DPB1. About five DR-DQ haplotypes were handled as single units for association and clustering, since linkage in the cohort was strong. Across roughly 420 genotyped donors of the cohort, an average of about 200,000 unique TCR beta nucleotide sequences per donor were sequenced, and roughly 20% of those sequences were non-productive.

About this clone itself: Its antigen is unknown. Base qualities are not at hand, and no much larger clone is one base apart.

The cohort comprised approximately 700 healthy bone marrow donors. All cohort members were sampled while nominally healthy, although unrecorded immune exposures were likely present. The donor tested CMV seropositive, placing the donor among the 290 or so seropositive members of the cohort. Every donor gave a peripheral blood sample, and the peripheral blood mononuclear cells from that sample were used for TCR beta sequencing. The Qiagen DNeasy Blood Extraction Kit was used to extract genomic DNA from the blood cell samples. Compared with germline, V lacks 0 bases and J lacks 1 base; bases without a gene match: 3. In the germline V gene (reference sequence), CDR1 corresponds to LNHDA and CDR2 to SQIVND. The CDR3 spans 16 residues, from the cysteine through the phenylalanine. Here the CDR3 DNA is all that survives: 48 bases in frame from base 1. Libraries were prepared through the immunoSEQ multiplex PCR assay. For the multiplex PCR, a mixture combining 60 forward primers for TCR Vbeta segments and 13 reverse primers for TCR Jbeta segments was used. A multiplex PCR assay on genomic DNA amplified the CDR3 region of rearranged TCR beta genes. On the Illumina HiSeq System, the amplified TCR beta libraries were sequenced as 87-base-pair reads. On the study's bioinformatics: A later analysis counted some 74 million unique TCR beta chains across the 500 to 850 repertoires, and around 12 million of these chains were shared by at least two donors. To remove PCR and sequencing errors, raw reads were error-corrected and collapsed into unique sequences using a nearest-neighbor algorithm that merged closely related sequences. To assign V, D and J gene segments, CDR3 sequences were aligned to IMGT reference sequences. For a sequence to be retained, a match of at least six nucleotides was required to both a V gene segment and a J gene segment. Rearrangements were called productive when the CDR3 lacked stop codons and stayed in frame with V and J; all others were non-productive. Following IMGT convention, CDR3 was defined as the stretch from the second conserved V-encoded cysteine to the conserved J-encoded phenylalanine. In an earlier analysis of around 570 of the donors, sequences lacking an unambiguous match to a single V gene segment were excluded. An earlier analysis of about 600 of the donors called V segments functional above 56.7% productive rearrangements and segregating when the between-donor standard deviation exceeded 5%. To diagnose cytomegalovirus status from the catalog of TCR beta chain sequences, a statistical classification framework was built. A later analysis assigned V and J genes by comparing TCR nucleotide sequences with IMGT/GENE-DB human TR gene sequences. Using the TCRdist pipeline, a later analysis assigned CDR3 sequences along with most-parsimonious VDJ recombination scenarios. In a later analysis, each TCR beta chain was defined by its CDR3 amino acid sequence together with its V-gene family, and reads lacking a unique V-gene family were excluded. To address suspected cross-contamination and a sequencing artifact, a later analysis removed a few hundred highly shared, low-generation-probability nucleotide sequences. A later analysis calculated a clonal expansion index for each public chain from normalized within-repertoire ranks of inferred template counts. A later analysis computed generation probabilities with a VDJ recombination model fitted to out-of-frame rearrangements, and checked the results against IGoR. In a later analysis, hypergeometric tests were used to score TCR-TCR, TCR-HLA and TCR-CMV co-occurrence, with a repertoire-size bias correction applied to TCR pairs. In a later analysis, false discovery rates were estimated by permuting HLA or CMV assignments 20 times. In a later analysis, co-occurring TCRs were grouped with DBSCAN, and TCRdist sequence similarity was added when clustering was performed within HLA-allele-positive subsets. Co-occurrence clustering excluded repertoires with fewer than 30,000 or more than 120,000 public chains, plus five with anomalous nucleotide sharing. Entries here come from immuneACCESS through TCRdb and include only in-frame sequences with V and J called. Some clones fail to appear in such tables; in the studies checked, an unresolved V gene covers under half of the shortfall, and the cause of the remainder is unknown. V and J calls and clone size are copied from that table; D and trimming were computed from the DNA. The sample includes approximately 97,000 clones, with roughly four fifths observed a single time. Approximately 5.4% of the sample comes from the top ten.

Here is what the overall study found, with its caveats: The authors suggested that the approach could potentially be generalized to other disease states and immunological phenotypes. This cohort had only TCR beta chains sequenced, and the lack of alpha or paired-chain data limited which features could be detected. The classifier was reported to diagnose cytomegalovirus status with high specificity and sensitivity in both the original cohort and the validation cohort. A later analysis found that TCR association rates varied across HLA loci, with DRB1 alleles showing the most associated TCRs and HLA-C alleles the fewest. A few of the identified cytomegalovirus-associated TCR beta chains were confirmed in vitro to be specific for cytomegalovirus antigens. Roughly 15 rarely observed V segments, including chromosome 9 orphons, were excluded from the earlier analysis of some 590 of the donors because counts were too low. Some IMGT-functional V segments, including TRBV6-2 and TRBV6-3, could not be distinguished by the 87-base-pair reads and were therefore excluded. While some public TCRs were present in many individuals, most TCR sequences turned up only very rarely across donors. Specific HLA alleles were associated with around 18,000 TCR beta sequences at a false discovery rate of 0.05 in a later analysis. Immune exposure information for the cohort was limited to CMV serostatus. In a later genetic analysis, a missense DCLRE1C variant was associated with V-gene and J-gene trimming of TCR beta chains, and the association was replicated in an independent cohort. According to a later analysis, most CMV-associated TCR beta chains appeared to be HLA-restricted, and the HLA associations seemed to be driven largely by CMV exposure. Broadly in line with IMGT annotations, most TCR beta V segments showed up in productive rearrangements about 87% or about 30% of the time in an earlier analysis of 587 of the donors. Sequencing depth was assumed to be roughly uniform across donors in the presence/absence analyses, though that assumption may not hold. The sequencing pipeline was judged likely to have produced a cluster of highly shared sequence variants as a technical artifact. Strong co-occurrence of HLA alleles, especially DR and DQ, made assigning TCR associations to individual alleles difficult. In a later analysis, HLA-associated TCR beta chains were found to be more clonally expanded and to have lower generation probabilities than equally common non-associated chains. A further reported finding was that TCR beta sequences accurately predicted the HLA-A and HLA-B alleles for most subjects in the first cohort. In a later analysis, several top co-occurrence clusters were reported to appear linked to parvovirus B19, influenza, CMV and Epstein-Barr virus. Because HLA typing was unavailable for some donors at each locus, only the typed subset was used in association tests. Compared with the roughly 700-donor mean, donors in an Asian-associated ancestry cluster had fewer N-insertions in productive TCRs, according to a later genetic analysis. Linkage disequilibrium might explain the correlated functional status among segregating V segments, but an unknown experimental factor could not be excluded. The study gave a list of 150 to 200 TCR beta chains associated with cytomegalovirus.

The chain is assembled from TRBV19 and TRBJ2-3; TRBD1 matches 8 bases in the middle. The clonotype originates from a man aged 35 to 55 in good health and CMV-seropositive. Input material: PBMCs. The bases are TGTGCCAGTAGTATAGAGGCGACAGGGGGCACAGATACGCAGTATTTT. Translation gives CASSIEATGGTDTQYF.